The present T cell receptor beta chain was sequenced within a study of control samples from healthy donors and cancer patients. Per the germline V gene, CDR1 is LNHDA and CDR2 is SQIVND (reference sequence). The V end lost 5 bases, the J end lost 2 bases, and 9 bases lay between the germline ends. The CDR3 loop spans 13 amino acids. This table comes from immunoSEQ multiplex PCR, and its TCRdb copy is limited to in-frame clones, with some not included. Of about 72,000 clones listed, almost 95% were seen once; the top ten hold nearly 6%. The chain is built from TRBV19 and TRBJ1-2; TRBD1 might be the D (6 bases). The sequenced sample consisted of blood. The clonotype originates from a woman aged 55-69 years in good health. The CDR3 DNA is TGTGCCAGTAGTCAAACAGGGAACTATGGCTACACCTTC. Its protein is CASSQTGNYGYTF.